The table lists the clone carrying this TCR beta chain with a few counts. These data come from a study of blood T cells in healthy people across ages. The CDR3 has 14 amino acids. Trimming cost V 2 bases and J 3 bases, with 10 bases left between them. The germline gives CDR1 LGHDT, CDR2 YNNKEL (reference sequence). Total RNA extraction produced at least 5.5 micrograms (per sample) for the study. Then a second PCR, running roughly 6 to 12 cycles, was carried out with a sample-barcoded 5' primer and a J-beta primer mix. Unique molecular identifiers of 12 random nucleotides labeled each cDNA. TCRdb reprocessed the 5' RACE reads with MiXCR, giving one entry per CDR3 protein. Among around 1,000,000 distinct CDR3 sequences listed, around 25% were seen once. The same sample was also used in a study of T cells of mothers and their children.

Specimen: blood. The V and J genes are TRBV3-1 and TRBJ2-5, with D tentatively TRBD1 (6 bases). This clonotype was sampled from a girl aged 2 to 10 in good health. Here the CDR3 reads CASSQMQGKETQYF. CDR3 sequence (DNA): TGTGCCAGCAGCCAAATGCAGGGGAAAGAGACCCAGTACTTC.